This entry describes one T cell receptor (beta chain). Antigen unknown. This sample is part of a study of chemoradiotherapy in HPV16-positive cancers. Findings of the study overall: Non-HPV-specific T cells did not expand in tumors during treatment, whereas candidate HPV-specific clones and E7-related motifs did. HPV-responsive T-cell expansion during chemoradiotherapy was linked to improved recurrence-free survival in HPV16-positive patients.

Generated by immunoSEQ multiplex PCR, the TCRdb table keeps only in-frame clones and is missing some. Among 6,000 to 9,500 clones listed, 75% to 85% were seen once. CDR1 SNHLY and CDR2 FYNNEI come from the germline V gene. With 1 base removed from V and 8 bases from J, the gap between germline ends came to 15 bases. This CDR3 is 16 amino acids long. The input for sequencing was tumor tissue, taken from a patient who underwent chemoradiotherapy. The sequence derives from a human donor with HPV-associated anogenital cancer. The rearrangement links TRBV2 to TRBJ1-6; no clear D. The CDR3, as DNA: TGTGCCAGCAGTGAAGGCGGGGTTCGACGGGATTCACCCCTCCACTTT. Amino acid sequence: CASSEGGVRRDSPLHF.